This T cell receptor (beta chain) was profiled in a study of early T cells in non-severe SARS-CoV-2 infection. Study-level background: Unpaired chains resulted from sequencing bulk RNA of unsorted whole blood.

This clonotype was counted only a few times. Its antigen is unknown. Individual cDNA molecules were tagged with unique molecular identifiers. TCRdb called the 5' RACE reads again in MiXCR, with one record for every CDR3 protein. This table holds about 56,000 distinct CDR3 sequences, about 15% found once. This CDR3 is 12 amino acids long. Trimming removed 6 bases from V and 6 bases from J, with 10 bases in between. In germline, CDR1 is SEHNR, CDR2 FQNEAQ (reference sequence). Points from the study as a whole: Clonotype matching in VDJdb favored anti-spike CD8 responses and did not capture private and CD4 specificities.

This rearrangement joins TRBV7-9 to TRBJ2-3; D is unclear. This TCR derives from an adult who was a healthcare worker with PCR-confirmed SARS-CoV-2 infection or an uninfected control (not recorded which). Here the sequenced sample was whole blood, taken at baseline. DNA of the CDR3: TGTGCCAGCAGGAGTCGCAGCGATACGCAGTATTTT. Its protein product is CASRSRSDTQYF.